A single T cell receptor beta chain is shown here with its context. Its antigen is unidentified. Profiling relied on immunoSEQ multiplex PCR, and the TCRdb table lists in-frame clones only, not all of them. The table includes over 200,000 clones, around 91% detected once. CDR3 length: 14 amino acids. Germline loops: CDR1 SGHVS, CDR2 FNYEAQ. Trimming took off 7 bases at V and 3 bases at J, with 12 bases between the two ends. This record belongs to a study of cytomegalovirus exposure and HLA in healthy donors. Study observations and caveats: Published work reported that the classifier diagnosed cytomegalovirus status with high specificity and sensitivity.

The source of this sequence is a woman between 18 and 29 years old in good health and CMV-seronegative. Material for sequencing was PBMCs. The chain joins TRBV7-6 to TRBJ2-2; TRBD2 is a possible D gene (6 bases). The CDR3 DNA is TGTGCCAGCAAGGCTGGAGGGCACACCGGGGAGCTGTTTTTT. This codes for CASKAGGHTGELFF.